The 22 T cell receptor beta chains in this list originate from one sample, sequenced in a study of OX40 agonist ivuxolimab in advanced cancers. Preparation of the library involved the immunoSEQ multiplex PCR assay. This immuneACCESS table, as held by TCRdb, lists in-frame sequences with V and J called but not all clones. Of the missing ones, under half trace to an unresolved V gene in checked studies; the others have no known cause. The sample records tens of thousands of clones, roughly nine tenths of which are singletons. Roughly 5.2% of the sample lies in the top ten. The specimen comprised CD4+ or CD8+ T cells sorted from blood, sampled in a trial of the OX40 agonist ivuxolimab. These receptors all stem from an adult with an advanced solid tumor such as melanoma, head and neck, liver or kidney cancer.

The chain links TRBV6-5 to TRBJ1-2; tentatively, D is TRBD1 (6 bases). CDR3 size: 14 residues. Trimming left V 4 bases short and J 7 bases short, with 16 bases between. CDR1 is MNHEY and CDR2 is SVGAGI in the germline V gene. CDR3 sequence (DNA): TGTGCCAGCAGTTCCCAGGGGCCGGGGGGTGGCTACACCTTC. Its protein product is CASSSQGPGGGYTF.

This chain uses TRBV28 with TRBJ1-2, with 7 bases identical to TRBD1. Germline trimming cut 2 bases from V and 7 bases from J; bases unmatched to any gene: 4. The CDR3 totals 13 residues. Per germline, CDR1 MDHEN and CDR2 SYDVKM. CDR3: CASSLTGVGGYTF. CDR3 bases: TGTGCCAGCAGTTTAACAGGGGTTGGTGGCTACACCTTC.

V and J are TRBV2 and TRBJ1-1, with D perhaps TRBD1 (5 bases). Trimming took off 3 bases at V and 12 bases at J, with 20 bases between the two ends. The CDR3 consists of 14 residues. Germline V gives CDR1 SNHLY, CDR2 FYNNEI. CDR3 nucleotide sequence: TGTGCCAGCAGTGAGGCCCCGGGACGGCTCCAGACTTTCTTT. This gives the protein CASSEAPGRLQTFF.

This rearrangement joins TRBV27 to TRBJ2-3; 9 bases fit TRBD2. The V gene's germline CDR1 is MNHEY and CDR2 SMNVEV (reference sequence). V was clipped by 1 base and J by 2 bases; unmatched bases: 7. The CDR3 extends over 17 amino acids. The DNA for the CDR3 is TGTGCCAGCAGTTTATTGCCGCGGGGGGGCATCACAGATACGCAGTATTTT. It is translated as CASSLLPRGGITDTQYF.

The J gene is TRBJ2-7, the V gene TRBV7-3; D call uncertain. The CDR3 contains 13 residues. Trimming pared 5 bases from V and 0 bases from J, leaving 8 bases between. Germline CDR1 reads SGHTA; CDR2 reads FQGTGA. The chain's CDR3 is CASSQTASYEQYF. The CDR3 bases are TGTGCCAGCAGCCAGACGGCCTCCTACGAGCAGTACTTC.

This clone appeared a single time. The chain has TRBV28 and TRBJ1-3, with 7 positions matching TRBD1. With 11 bases clipped from V and 0 bases from J, the junction kept 4 bases outside the gene matches. The CDR3 spans 13 residues. Germline assignment: CDR1 MDHEN and CDR2 SYDVKM. CDR3 nucleotides: TGTGCCGGAGGGGGCTTCTCTGGAAACACCATATATTTT. This gives the protein CAGGGFSGNTIYF.

In this sample, this clone turned up a few times. The chain recombines TRBV7-9 with TRBJ1-2; unclear D gene. The V gene's germline CDR1 is SEHNR and CDR2 FQNEAQ (reference sequence). Trimming stripped 5 bases from V and 4 bases from J, with 14 bases between. There are 14 residues in the CDR3. In DNA, the CDR3 is TGTGCCAGCAGCCCCCCACGTGGTGGCTATGGCTACACCTTC. Translation: CASSPPRGGYGYTF. Full variable domain (missing parts from reference TRBV7-9 and TRBJ1-2): DTGVSQNPRHKITKRGQNVTFRCDPISEHNRLYWYRQTLGQGPEFLTYFQNEAQLEKSRLLSDRFSAERPKGSFSTLEIQRTEQGDSAMYLCASSPPRGGYGYTFGSGTRLTVV.

This chain connects TRBV6-5 to TRBJ2-7; D is possibly TRBD2 (5 bases). Germline-derived CDR1 and CDR2 are MNHEY and SVGAGI. Trimming took off 5 bases at V and 7 bases at J, with 12 bases between the two ends. This CDR3 spans 12 amino acids. The CDR3 spells CASSPDSGEQYF. The CDR3 DNA follows: TGTGCCAGCAGTCCGGACTCGGGGGAGCAGTACTTC.

J is TRBJ2-3 and V is TRBV28; D unclear. V was cut by 2 bases and J by 7 bases, with 13 bases left in between. Germline V lookup: CDR1 MDHEN, CDR2 SYDVKM. The CDR3 totals 14 residues. In nucleotides, the CDR3 is TGTGCCAGCAGTTTAGGTGGGGTCGGCAATACGCAGTATTTT. This gives the protein CASSLGGVGNTQYF.

This chain connects TRBV28 to TRBJ1-5; D possibly corresponds to TRBD1 (6 bases). CDR3 length: 15 residues. V lost 0 bases, J lost 5 bases, and 11 bases lay in between. The germline V gene encodes CDR1 MDHEN and CDR2 SYDVKM. The CDR3 sequence: CASSLWGADDQPQHF. The DNA of the CDR3 is TGTGCCAGCAGTTTATGGGGGGCGGATGATCAGCCCCAGCATTTT.

This clone appeared a few times. The rearrangement joins TRBV10-2 to TRBJ1-1, with D unclear. Trimming left V 0 bases short and J 1 base short, with 12 bases between. Germline V gene sequence: CDR1 WSHSY, CDR2 SAAADI. The CDR3 covers 16 residues. The CDR3 is CASSESHRTGNTEAFF. CDR3 bases: TGCGCCAGCAGTGAGTCCCATCGGACGGGGAACACTGAAGCTTTCTTT.

V gene TRBV7-9 combines with J gene TRBJ1-2; weak D call: TRBD1 (5 bases). With 1 base removed from V and 2 bases from J, the gap between germline ends came to 8 bases. The CDR3 covers 14 residues. Germline V lookup: CDR1 SEHNR, CDR2 FQNEAQ (reference sequence). The CDR3 loop reads CASSLGWGNYGYTF. The CDR3 coding sequence is TGTGCCAGCAGCTTAGGTTGGGGGAACTATGGCTACACCTTC.

The chain has TRBV21-1 and TRBJ2-7; the listed D gene, TRBD2, was not tested against the DNA. TRBV21-1 is a recognized pseudogene. The CDR3 covers 14 residues. The CDR3 sequence is CASTRLPTAYEQYF. The CDR3 nucleotides are TGTGCCAGCACGAGACTTCCGACGGCCTACGAGCAGTACTTC.

The chain recombines TRBV5-4 with TRBJ2-7; either TRBD1 or TRBD2 may fit D (5 bases each). V dropped 4 bases and J dropped 1 base, with 9 bases sitting between them. This CDR3 region has 13 residues. Looked up from germline, CDR1 is SGHNT and CDR2 is YYREEE (reference sequence). CDR3 coding DNA: TGTGCCAGCAGCGTGGGGGAGTCCTACGAGCAGTACGTC. Amino acids: CASSVGESYEQYV.

With regard to this clone: This CDR3 is missing its conserved last phenylalanine or tryptophan, likely due to a read error. The chain uses TRBV7-9 and TRBJ2-7; TRBD1 matches at 7 bases. The J segment lost 2 bases and the V segment lost 5 bases, leaving 3 bases of the junction unmatched. Germline V lookup: CDR1 SEHNR, CDR2 FQNEAQ (reference sequence). The CDR3 consists of 13 residues. The CDR3 DNA reads as TGTGCCAGCAGCCCCCAGGGGGCCTACGAGCAGTACCTC. Translated, it gives CASSPQGAYEQYL.

The rearrangement links TRBV2 to TRBJ2-2; 8 nucleotides match TRBD1. Trimming removed 6 bases from V and 2 bases from J; junction bases left unmatched: 2. Germline CDR1 and CDR2: SNHLY and FYNNEI. The CDR3 is made up of 14 amino acids. For the CDR3, the DNA is TGTGCCAGCAGGGACAGGGAAAACACCGGGGAGCTGTTTTTT. Translation gives CASRDRENTGELFF.

Note on this clone: At one boundary the junction diverges from the germline segment, which might be a read error. The chain uses TRBV7-7 and TRBJ1-4; D not resolved. Germline CDR1 is SSHAT and CDR2 is FNYEAQ (reference sequence). This CDR3 region has 13 residues. CDR3 amino acids: CASSPSVGEKLFF. CDR3 in DNA: TGTGCTAGCAGCCCTAGCGTTGGTGAAAAACTGTTTTTT.

The rearrangement uses TRBV5-1 and TRBJ2-1, with 7 nucleotides matching TRBD1. Germline V gene data show CDR1 as SGHRS and CDR2 as YFSETQ. With 4 bases clipped from V and 6 bases from J, the junction kept 10 bases outside the gene matches. This CDR3 has 15 residues. CDR3 sequence: CASSLAGTVFNEQFF. CDR3 coding DNA: TGCGCCAGCAGCCTGGCCGGGACAGTATTCAATGAGCAGTTCTTC.

The J gene is TRBJ2-5, the V gene TRBV4-3; 10 bases are a match to TRBD2. Germline V gene sequence: CDR1 LGHNA, CDR2 YSLEER. The CDR3 spans 19 residues. V lost 1 base to trimming and J lost 5 bases; unmatched junction nucleotides: 16. This CDR3 is CASSQVALAGVIVEETQYF. CDR3 sequence (DNA): TGCGCCAGCAGCCAAGTGGCTCTAGCGGGAGTCATTGTGGAGGAGACCCAGTACTTC.

The chain is built from TRBV6-5 and TRBJ2-7; D not certain. Trimming pared 2 bases from V and 5 bases from J, leaving 19 bases between. Germline CDR1 reads MNHEY; CDR2 reads SVGAGI. The CDR3 runs to 16 residues. In DNA form, the CDR3 reads TGTGCCAGCAGTTACGGGATTGGTGGATTAGCCCACGAGCAGTACTTC. Its protein product is CASSYGIGGLAHEQYF.

This sequence joins TRBV30 and TRBJ1-1; TRBD1 is a possible D gene (5 bases). Per germline, CDR1 GTSNPN and CDR2 SVGIG (reference sequence). The V gene lost 0 bases and the J gene lost 8 bases, with 13 bases spanning the gap. This CDR3 spans 13 amino acids. Here the CDR3 reads CAWSVSPGQEAFF. CDR3 coding DNA: TGTGCCTGGAGTGTGAGCCCGGGGCAGGAAGCTTTCTTT.

This clone appeared once. The gene calls are TRBV2 and TRBJ1-1; D call uncertain. Trimming took 4 bases from V and 1 from J, leaving 16 bases between them. Germline V lookup: CDR1 SNHLY, CDR2 FYNNEI. The CDR3 runs to 16 residues. As DNA, the CDR3 is TGTGCCAGCAGTGGGGGTCGGACGGTAGGGAACACTGAAGCTTTCTTT. Protein: CASSGGRTVGNTEAFF. Looking up the rest from reference TRBV2 and TRBJ1-1 gives the full variable domain: EPEVTQTPSHQVTQMGQEVILRCVPISNHLYFYWYRQILGQKVEFLVSFYNNEISEKSEIFDDQFSVERPDGSNFTLKIRSTKLEDSAMYFCASSGGRTVGNTEAFFGQGTRLTVV.